This TCR beta chain stems from a study of T cell changes during pregnancy in multiple sclerosis. Profiling relied on immunoSEQ multiplex PCR, and the TCRdb table lists in-frame clones only, not all of them. Of approximately 20,000 clones listed, approximately 90% are singletons. The V and J ends lost 4 bases and 6 bases, in that order; junction bases with no gene match: 5. This CDR3 is 15 amino acids long. Per the germline V gene, CDR1 is MDHEN and CDR2 is SYDVKM. Sequencing was performed on CD8+ T cells from peripheral blood mononuclear cells, taken in the third trimester of pregnancy. The V call is TRBV28, the J call TRBJ2-6; 8 bases fit TRBD1. This TCR was sampled from a female donor in good health, enrolled as a control in a pregnancy study. The CDR3 region has the DNA TGTGCCAGCAGTTCTGGGACAGGCGAGGCCAACGTCCTGACTTTC. Its protein is CASSSGTGEANVLTF.